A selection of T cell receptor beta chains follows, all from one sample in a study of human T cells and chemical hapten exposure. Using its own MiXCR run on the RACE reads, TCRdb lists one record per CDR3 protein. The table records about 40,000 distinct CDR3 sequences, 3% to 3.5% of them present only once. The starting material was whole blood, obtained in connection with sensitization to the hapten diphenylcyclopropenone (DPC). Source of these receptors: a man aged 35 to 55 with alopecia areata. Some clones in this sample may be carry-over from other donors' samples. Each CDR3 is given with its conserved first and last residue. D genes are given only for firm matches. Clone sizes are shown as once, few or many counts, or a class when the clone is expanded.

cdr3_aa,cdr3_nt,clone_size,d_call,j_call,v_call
CSARAGASTDTQYF,TGCAGTGCTAGAGCAGGGGCGAGCACAGATACGCAGTATTTT,many,NA,TRBJ2-3,TRBV20-1
CASSSNQGSNEQFF,TGTGCCAGCAGTTCCAACCAGGGAAGCAATGAGCAGTTCTTC,many,NA,TRBJ2-1,TRBV12-3/TRBV12-4
CASSQWGGKGYTF,TGTGCCAGCAGCCAATGGGGGGGGAAGGGCTACACCTTC,many,NA,TRBJ1-2,TRBV7-2
CASSAWVSWYF,TGTGCCAGCAGTGCGTGGGTCAGTTGGTACTTC,many,NA,TRBJ2-7,TRBV2
CSARDRMGDQPQHF,TGCAGTGCTAGGGACAGGATGGGAGATCAGCCCCAGCATTTT,many,TRBD1,TRBJ1-5,TRBV20-1
CASTYGMAGKTQYF,TGTGCCAGCACCTACGGTATGGCCGGGAAGACCCAGTACTTC,many,NA,TRBJ2-5,TRBV6-2/TRBV6-3
CASSLPTGEAFF,TGTGCCAGCAGCTTGCCCACCGGTGAAGCTTTCTTT,many,NA,TRBJ1-1,TRBV5-6
CASSLGDAGHGYTF,TGTGCCAGCAGTTTAGGGGACGCGGGGCATGGCTACACCTTC,many,NA,TRBJ1-2,TRBV12-3/TRBV12-4
CASSPWSDTQYF,TGTGCCAGCAGTCCCTGGTCGGATACGCAGTATTTT,many,NA,TRBJ2-3,TRBV28
CASSRDVSEQYF,TGTGCCAGCAGTCGGGACGTGTCAGAGCAGTACTTC,few,NA,TRBJ2-7,TRBV2
CASSSRTGHTEAFF,TGTGCCAGCAGTTCCCGGACAGGGCATACTGAAGCTTTCTTT,many,TRBD1,TRBJ1-1,TRBV12-3/TRBV12-4
CASSTVTGGEYNEQFF,TGTGCCAGCAGTACGGTGACAGGGGGGGAGTACAATGAGCAGTTCTTC,few,TRBD1,TRBJ2-1,TRBV28
CSAQHYEQYF,TGCAGTGCCCAGCACTACGAGCAGTACTTC,many,NA,TRBJ2-7,TRBV20-1
CASKGQGAPEAFF,TGTGCCAGCAAAGGACAGGGGGCACCTGAAGCTTTCTTT,many,TRBD1,TRBJ1-1,TRBV3-1